This is a list of T cell receptor beta chains from one sample in a study of CD8 T cells in ankylosing spondylitis. TCRdb independently ran MiXCR on the 5' RACE reads; one entry per CDR3 protein. The table lists about 450,000 distinct CDR3 sequences, more than 25% of them singletons, with 0.89% in the top ten. Material for sequencing was blood, either unsorted or a sorted T cell fraction (not recorded which). Receptor source: a male donor with ankylosing spondylitis. CDR3s include the opening cysteine and the closing phenylalanine or tryptophan. D genes are given only for firm matches. A row's size may be missing; if present it is once, few, many or a size class.

j_call clone_size v_call d_call cdr3_nt cdr3_aa
TRBJ1-2 few TRBV12-3/TRBV12-4 . TGTGCCAGCAGCCCCAGGCCTGGCTTTAACTATGGCTACACCTTC CASSPRPGFNYGYTF
TRBJ2-1 few TRBV3-1 . TGTGCCAGCAGCCCAGGATATCACAATGAGCAGTTCTTC CASSPGYHNEQFF
TRBJ2-3 many TRBV12-3/TRBV12-4 . TGTGCCAGCAGTTCCGGGGGGCAAAGCACAGATACGCAGTATTTT CASSSGGQSTDTQYF
TRBJ1-2 few TRBV7-2 . TGTGCCAGCAGCTTCAAAGGCGGCTCAACATCCAACTATGGCTACACCTTC CASSFKGGSTSNYGYTF
TRBJ2-5 . TRBV24-1 . TGTGCCACCAGTGATTCTCTCGGGGGAGTGAGTGAGACCCAGTACTTC CATSDSLGGVSETQYF
TRBJ1-1 few TRBV12-3/TRBV12-4 . TGTGCCAGCAGTTTTGCGCAACCCACTGAAGCTTTCTTT CASSFAQPTEAFF
TRBJ2-3 few TRBV12-3/TRBV12-4 TRBD1 TGTGCCAGCAGCCCGGACAGGCTCCCAGATACGCAGTATTTT CASSPDRLPDTQYF
TRBJ1-1 . TRBV3-1 . TGTGCCAGCAGCCAAGTCGGGGGGCCGAACACTGAAGCTTTCTTT CASSQVGGPNTEAFF
TRBJ2-3 . TRBV2 TRBD2 TGTGCCAGCAGGGCAAGACTAGCGTCCACAGATACGCAGTATTTT CASRARLASTDTQYF
TRBJ1-6 . TRBV5-6 . TGTGCCAGCAGCCGGGACATCTCATCACCCCTCCACTTT CASSRDISSPLHF
TRBJ2-3 . TRBV3-1 TRBD2 TGTGCCAGCAGCCCGACTAGCGGCCGACTCACAGATACGCAGTATTTT CASSPTSGRLTDTQYF
TRBJ1-5 . TRBV19 . TGTGCCAGTAGTATAAAAGGGACGGATAGCAATCAGCCCCAGCATTTT CASSIKGTDSNQPQHF